This TCR beta chain was recovered during a study of OX40 agonist ivuxolimab in advanced cancers. On the study more broadly: Enrollees could have had prior anti-PD-1, anti-PD-L1 or anti-CTLA-4 therapy, which around 40% had received. One patient with hepatocellular carcinoma and two with cutaneous melanoma, three in all, had partial responses.

Samples were taken at baseline and on day 1 of cycles 4 and 7. The length of the CDR3 is 15 residues. V lost 4 bases, J lost 5 bases, and 8 bases stayed unmatched. The germline V gene has CDR1 SGHTA and CDR2 FQGNSA. Profiled with immunoSEQ multiplex PCR; TCRdb holds only in-frame clones, not every one. The sample holds approximately 84,000 clones, 90% to 95% seen once. This TCR was recovered from an adult with an advanced solid tumor such as melanoma, head and neck, liver or kidney cancer. The sequencing used CD4+ or CD8+ T cells sorted from blood, collected in a trial of the OX40 agonist ivuxolimab. The chain combines TRBV7-2 with TRBJ2-5; 9 bases are shared with TRBD1. As DNA, the CDR3 is TGTGCCAGCAGCTCCCCACAGGGGGCGGAGGAGACCCAGTACTTC. It codes for CASSSPQGAEETQYF.